This TCR beta chain was retrieved from a study of cytomegalovirus exposure and HLA in healthy donors (dated by TCRdb to about 2017). Broadly, across the study: An earlier analysis of approximately 640 of the donors reported 250 to 300 Gb of sequence data and more than 90 million unique TCR beta sequences from 150 million to 200 million T cells. An early release that covered fewer than 750 HLA-typed donors contained about 290 gigabases of sequencing data and 65 million to 100 million unique TCR sequences. Of the roughly 390 genotyped donors, roughly 80% fell in the genetic ancestry cluster associated with self-reported Caucasian donors. The study aimed to test whether signatures of past pathogen exposure could be identified by cataloging public T cell receptors. The study profiled the T cell repertoires of hundreds of subjects by immunosequencing and related them to cytomegalovirus serostatus. In addition to the first cohort of 500 to 850 subjects, a separate validation cohort of approximately 130 different subjects was used. High-throughput TCR immunosequencing, statistical association of individual TCRs with disease status, and machine learning were combined to predict cytomegalovirus infection status. To study patterns of TCR occurrence, a later analysis re-analyzed previously published TCR beta repertoires from 650 to 750 donors and added high-resolution HLA genotyping. In the later analysis, no new phenotypic data were used to find candidate immune exposures; instead, reliance was placed on TCR beta sequences and their occurrence across donors. An earlier analysis of 587 of the donors used high-throughput TCR beta sequencing to judge whether each TCR beta V gene segment behaved as functional or pseudogenic. Donor age, sex, ethnicity and CMV serostatus were compiled together with the repertoire data. In a later genetic analysis, genome-wide SNP genotypes for about three fifths of the 666 donors were used, and that subset was treated as a discovery cohort. All discovery cohort repertoires had been generated on a single sequencing platform. HLA typing covered class I and class II loci at four-digit resolution. The number of donors typed differed by locus, with roughly 620-630 for A, B, C, DRB1 and DQB1, 522 for DQA1, 600 to 610 for DPA1, and around 430 for DPB1. Four or five DR-DQ haplotypes were handled as single units for association and clustering because linkage in the cohort was strong. On average, 235,054 unique TCR beta nucleotide sequences were sequenced per donor among about 400 genotyped donors of the cohort, with roughly 18% of those sequences being non-productive. General study outcomes and caveats: The 87-base-pair reads could not distinguish some IMGT-functional V segments, including TRBV6-2 and TRBV6-3, so those segments were excluded. Immune exposure information for the cohort was limited to CMV serostatus. In both the original and validation cohorts, the classifier was reported to diagnose cytomegalovirus status with high specificity and sensitivity. According to a later genetic analysis, donors in an Asian-associated ancestry cluster had fewer N-insertions in productive TCRs than the approximately 710-donor mean. The authors suggested that the approach could potentially be generalized to other disease states and immunological phenotypes. Roughly uniform sequencing depth across donors was assumed in presence/absence analyses, although this assumption may not hold. A cluster of highly shared sequence variants was judged likely to represent a technical artifact of the sequencing pipeline. Most TCR sequences were seen in very few donors, while some public TCRs were found in many individuals. According to a later analysis, parvovirus B19, influenza, CMV and Epstein-Barr virus appeared linked to several top co-occurrence clusters. A further reported finding was that TCR beta sequences accurately predicted the HLA-A and HLA-B alleles for most subjects in the first cohort. In vitro tests confirmed that a few of the cytomegalovirus-associated TCR beta chains recognize cytomegalovirus antigens. In a later analysis, most CMV-associated TCR beta chains were found to appear HLA-restricted, with HLA associations seemingly driven largely by CMV exposure. Linkage disequilibrium might explain the correlated functional status among segregating V segments, but an unknown experimental factor could not be excluded. V-gene and J-gene trimming of TCR beta chains was associated with a missense DCLRE1C variant in a later genetic analysis, and the association was replicated in an independent cohort. In a later analysis, over 15,000 TCR beta sequences were associated with specific HLA alleles at a false discovery rate of 0.05. Strong co-occurrence of HLA alleles, especially DR and DQ, made assigning TCR associations to individual alleles difficult. The cohort was sequenced for TCR beta chains only, and without alpha or paired-chain data the features that could be detected were limited. The study gave a list of about 160 TCR beta chains associated with cytomegalovirus. In an earlier analysis of some 500 of the donors, most TCR beta V segments appeared in productive rearrangements about 87% or about 30% of the time, broadly matching IMGT annotations. According to a later analysis, TCR association rates differed among HLA loci, with DRB1 alleles showing the most associated TCRs and HLA-C alleles showing the fewest. Because some donors lacked HLA typing at each locus, the association tests relied only on the typed subset. Compared with equally common non-associated chains, HLA-associated TCR beta chains in a later analysis were more clonally expanded and had lower generation probabilities. The earlier analysis of some 540 of the donors excluded some 15 rarely observed V segments, including chromosome 9 orphons, because counts were too low.

Points on this clone: Its antigen specificity is not known. No per-base quality is available; no much larger clone lies one base away.

Library prep was done by the immunoSEQ multiplex PCR assay. For the multiplex PCR, a mixture combining 60 forward primers for TCR Vbeta segments and 13 reverse primers for TCR Jbeta segments was used. Amplification of the CDR3 region of rearranged TCR beta genes was performed with a multiplex PCR assay on genomic DNA. On the Illumina HiSeq System, the amplified TCR beta libraries were sequenced as 87-base-pair reads. As for the original processing: Across the 500 to 850 repertoires, a later analysis counted approximately 83 million unique TCR beta chains, roughly 11 million of which were shared by at least two donors. Raw reads were error-corrected and collapsed into unique sequences with a nearest-neighbor algorithm that merged closely related sequences to remove PCR and sequencing errors. CDR3 sequences were aligned to IMGT reference sequences to assign V, D and J gene segments. For a sequence to be retained, a match of at least six nucleotides was required to both a V gene segment and a J gene segment. Rearrangements were classified as productive when the CDR3 lacked stop codons and remained in frame with V and J, and all other rearrangements were classified as non-productive. CDR3 was defined according to IMGT convention as the region running from the second conserved V-encoded cysteine to the conserved J-encoded phenylalanine. Sequences without an unambiguous match to a single V gene segment were excluded from the earlier analysis of about 600 of the donors. In an earlier analysis of several hundred of the donors, V segments were called functional above 56.7% productive rearrangements and were called segregating when the between-donor standard deviation exceeded 5%. To diagnose cytomegalovirus status from the catalog of TCR beta chain sequences, a statistical classification framework was built. V and J gene assignment, in a later analysis, came from comparing TCR nucleotide sequences with IMGT/GENE-DB human TR gene sequences. In a later analysis, CDR3 sequences and most-parsimonious VDJ recombination scenarios were assigned using the TCRdist pipeline. A later analysis defined each TCR beta chain by its CDR3 amino acid sequence plus V-gene family, and excluded reads lacking a unique V-gene family. In a later analysis, 500 to 650 highly shared, low-generation-probability nucleotide sequences were removed to address suspected cross-contamination and a sequencing artifact. A later analysis calculated a clonal expansion index for each public chain from normalized within-repertoire ranks of inferred template counts. Generation probabilities in a later analysis came from a VDJ recombination model fitted to out-of-frame rearrangements, and those results were checked against IGoR. In a later analysis, hypergeometric tests were used to score TCR-TCR, TCR-HLA and TCR-CMV co-occurrence, with a repertoire-size bias correction applied to TCR pairs. To estimate false discovery rates, a later analysis permuted the HLA or CMV assignments 20 times. In a later analysis, co-occurring TCRs were grouped with DBSCAN, and TCRdist sequence similarity was added when clustering was performed within HLA-allele-positive subsets. Repertoires with fewer than 30,000 or more than 120,000 public chains were left out of co-occurrence clustering, as were a handful of repertoires with anomalous nucleotide sharing. In its TCRdb copy, this immuneACCESS table keeps in-frame sequences only and misses some clones. Where compared with another copy, unresolved V genes explain less than half of these, and the others have no known cause. The DNA was the basis for D and trimming; V, J and clone size are from that table. In this sample the table shows under 140,000 clones, approximately 83% of which occur a single time. The biggest ten clones account for around 2% of the sample.

The cohort consisted of some 670 healthy bone marrow donors. Cohort members were all nominally healthy when sampled, although unrecorded immune exposures were likely present. The donor tested CMV seronegative and was one of the 352 seronegative cohort members. A peripheral blood sample was provided by each donor, and peripheral blood mononuclear cells were used for TCR beta sequencing. Genomic DNA extraction from the blood cell samples was performed with the Qiagen DNeasy Blood Extraction Kit. From its cysteine to its phenylalanine, the CDR3 spans 13 amino acids. Just CDR3 DNA is preserved here, 39 bases in frame from base 1. At the junction V is shortened by 4 bases and J by 1 base, with 7 bases in between. The germline V gene gives CDR1 as SGHTA and CDR2 as FQGTGA.

The sequenced sample consisted of PBMCs. The chain is encoded by TRBV7-3 joined to TRBJ1-1; no D gene is confidently identified. The source of this sequence is a man between 35 and 55 years old in good health and CMV-seronegative. The CDR3: CASSSEWNTEAFF. The base sequence is TGTGCCAGCAGCTCTGAGTGGAACACTGAAGCTTTCTTT.